The 10 T cell receptor beta chains listed next were all sequenced from one sample in a study of T-cell reconstitution after alpha-beta-depleted transplantation in children. Preparation of the TCRbeta library used unique molecular identifiers. MiXCR was run by TCRdb on the PCR reads, yielding one entry per CDR3 protein. The sample records 280,000 or so distinct CDR3 sequences, around 10% being singletons. Sequences were derived from peripheral blood, sampled 180 days after TCRalphabeta/CD19-depleted stem cell transplant. The source of these receptors is a male patient aged 2 to 10 who had a stem cell transplant for chronic granulomatous disease, so the T cells may come from the graft donor.

This clonotype was detected ten times or more. This sequence joins TRBV7-8 and TRBJ2-7, with D perhaps being TRBD1 or TRBD2 (6 bases each). The V end was cut by 4 bases, the J end by 9 bases, with 19 bases between. The CDR3 contains 14 residues. Germline-derived CDR1 and CDR2 are SGHVS and FQNEAQ. Here the CDR3 DNA reads TGTGCCAGCAGCTCCGACGGAGGGGTCAGGGGGCAGTACTTC. It is translated as CASSSDGGVRGQYF. Looking up the rest from reference TRBV7-8 and TRBJ2-7 gives the full variable domain: GAGVSQSPRYKVAKRGQDVALRCDPISGHVSLFWYQQALGQGPEFLTYFQNEAQLDKSGLPSDRFFAERPEGSVSTLKIQRTQQEDSAVYLCASSSDGGVRGQYFGPGTRLTVT.

This clonotype was picked up many times. The chain couples TRBV5-6 to TRBJ1-3, with D maybe TRBD1 (5 bases). Trimming took 7 bases from V and 4 from J, leaving 15 bases between them. Germline values: CDR1 SGHDT, CDR2 YYEEEE. The CDR3 extends over 14 amino acids. CDR3 sequence (DNA): TGTGCCAGCCGCGCGGGGACGCAGGGAAACACCATATATTTT. The encoded protein is CASRAGTQGNTIYF.

The rearrangement joins TRBV14 to TRBJ2-7; no clear D. The CDR3 has 13 amino acids. Germline CDR1 reads SGHDN; CDR2 reads FVKESK. Trimming removed 1 base from V and 7 bases from J, with 11 bases in between. CDR3 DNA: TGTGCCAGCAGCCAAGGGGTGATTGGGGAGCAGTACTTC. Translation: CASSQGVIGEQYF.

This clonotype has at least ten counts. The V gene is TRBV6-5, the J gene TRBJ2-5; 11 nucleotides match TRBD1. This CDR3 region has 15 residues. The trim removed 2 bases at V and 4 bases at J, leaving 3 bases unmatched. The germline gives CDR1 MNHEY, CDR2 SVGAGI. CDR3 amino acids: CASSYVGQGGETQYF. DNA of the CDR3: TGTGCCAGCAGTTACGTGGGACAGGGGGGAGAGACCCAGTACTTC.

This clonotype has ten or more counts. The chain couples TRBV25-1 to TRBJ2-7; the D is unclear. The V end lost 2 bases, the J end lost 3 bases, and 8 bases lay between the germline ends. Germline loops: CDR1 MGHDK, CDR2 SYGVNS. CDR3 length: 13 residues. The DNA of the CDR3 is TGTGCCAGCAGTGAAGTAGAGTTCTACGAGCAGTACTTC. Protein sequence: CASSEVEFYEQYF.

This clonotype was counted ten times or more. The chain has TRBV20-1 and TRBJ2-4, with 7 bases identical to TRBD2. The junction had 2 bases not matched to a gene; V was cut back by 0 bases and J by 3 bases. The CDR3 runs 14 residues. The germline V gene encodes CDR1 DFQATT and CDR2 SNEGSKA (reference sequence). CDR3 region: CSARDGGDKNIQYF. CDR3 DNA sequence: TGCAGTGCTAGAGATGGGGGGGACAAAAACATTCAGTACTTC.

Turning to this clonotype: A clone one base away is much larger, so this may be a read error. The genes are TRBV20-1 and TRBJ1-1, with a possible D match to TRBD1 (6 bases). Germline lookup yields CDR1 DFQATT and CDR2 SNEGSKA (reference sequence). This CDR3 spans 14 amino acids. The CDR3: CSAASPDSNTEASF. The DNA of the CDR3 is TGCAGTGCCGCTTCCCCGGACAGTAACACTGAAGCTTCCTTT.

Remarks on this clonotype: Possible read error: a much larger clone is one base away. The gene calls are TRBV7-2 and TRBJ2-1; 10 bases align to TRBD2. The V gene's germline CDR1 is SGHTA and CDR2 FQGNSA. The ends lost 2 bases at V and 2 bases at J; junction bases unmatched: 6. The CDR3 sequence is 17 residues long. The CDR3 spells CASSLTMLAGAYNEQFF. Here the CDR3 DNA reads TGTGCCAGCAGCTTAACGATGCTAGCGGGGGCCTACAATGAGCAGTTCTTC.

This clonotype was seen at least ten times. This sequence joins TRBV4-1 and TRBJ1-6, with D possibly being TRBD1 (5 bases). V was clipped by 4 bases and J by 7 bases, with 17 bases between them. This CDR3 has 16 amino acids. CDR1 and CDR2 from the germline V gene are MGHRA and YSYEKL. CDR3: CASSPIQGGTNSPLHF. CDR3 sequence (DNA): TGCGCCAGCAGCCCAATCCAGGGAGGGACGAATTCACCCCTCCACTTT.

This clonotype was seen a handful of times. The chain joins TRBV18 to TRBJ2-6; a possible D gene is TRBD1 (6 bases). Trimming stripped 1 base from V and 0 bases from J, with 13 bases between. CDR1 is KGHSH and CDR2 is LQKENI in the germline V gene. This CDR3 contains 18 residues. The CDR3 DNA sequence: TGTGCCAGCTCACCACTTACGGGACAAACCTCTGGGGCCAACGTCCTGACTTTC. Translated, it gives CASSPLTGQTSGANVLTF.